The 10 T cell receptor beta chains listed next were all sequenced from one sample in a study of cytomegalovirus exposure and HLA in healthy donors. Measured with immunoSEQ multiplex PCR; TCRdb has only the in-frame clones, and not every one. The sample has about 50,000 clones, 85% to 95% seen once. The material sequenced was PBMCs. The receptors were sampled from a young man in good health and CMV-seronegative.

CDR3: CASSPLDRSSYEQYF. The CDR3, as DNA: TGTGCCAGCAGCCCGTTAGACAGGAGCTCCTACGAGCAGTACTTC. The chain combines TRBV7-9 with TRBJ2-7; tentatively, D is TRBD1 (6 bases). Germline V gene lookup returns CDR1 SEHNR and CDR2 FQNEAQ (reference sequence). The V end was cut by 5 bases, the J end by 0 bases, with 14 bases between. The CDR3 spans 15 residues. The entire variable domain, with the rest obtained from reference TRBV7-9 and TRBJ2-7, is as follows: DTGVSQNPRHKITKRGQNVTFRCDPISEHNRLYWYRQTLGQGPEFLTYFQNEAQLEKSRLLSDRFSAERPKGSFSTLEIQRTEQGDSAMYLCASSPLDRSSYEQYFGPGTRLTVT.

The chain uses TRBV27 and TRBJ1-4, with D possibly TRBD1 on 5 matching bases. V gave up 0 bases and J gave up 8 bases, with 13 bases separating them. CDR1 is MNHEY, CDR2 SMNVEV, per germline (reference sequence). The CDR3 is made up of 15 amino acids. As DNA, the CDR3 is TGTGCCAGCAGTTTATCGATGGGGGGTGGGGAAAAACTGTTTTTT. Its translation: CASSLSMGGGEKLFF.

Details on this clone: At one end the junction does not follow the germline gene, possibly because of a read error. The rearrangement links TRBV5-4 to TRBJ2-3; 10 nucleotides match TRBD2. There are 15 residues in the CDR3. The germline CDR1 and CDR2 sequences are SGHNT and YYREEE (reference sequence). CDR3 nucleotide sequence: TGTACCAGCAGCCCTTGGACTAGCGGAACAGATACGCAGTATTTT. This gives the protein CTSSPWTSGTDTQYF.

This chain joins TRBV7-6 and TRBJ2-7; 10 nucleotides align to TRBD1. J gave up 4 bases and V 1 base, and 13 bases lay outside the gene matches. CDR3 size: 18 residues. Germline CDR1 SGHVS, CDR2 FNYEAQ. Here the CDR3 DNA reads TGTGCCAGCAGCTTAGGGTTACCGGGGACAGGGGAGGGGTACGAGCAGTACTTC. As protein: CASSLGLPGTGEGYEQYF.

V is TRBV10-3 and J is TRBJ2-7, with TRBD1 matching 9 bases. This CDR3 is built from 14 residues. Germline V CDR1 and CDR2: ENHRY, SYGVKD. The V and J ends lost 5 bases and 5 bases, in that order; junction bases with no gene match: 7. The CDR3, as DNA: TGTGCCATCAGTTCGGACAGGGGCGACAACGAGCAGTACTTC. Residues: CAISSDRGDNEQYF.

The chain uses TRBV29-1 and TRBJ2-3; 8 bases line up with TRBD2. The germline gives CDR1 SQVTM, CDR2 ANQGSEA. Losses at the gene ends were 7 bases for V and 4 bases for J; bases not matched to a gene: 10. The CDR3 extends over 14 amino acids. DNA of the CDR3: TGCAGCGCCCAGAGCGGGAGAGGGGCAGATACGCAGTATTTT. Amino acid sequence: CSAQSGRGADTQYF.

This sequence joins TRBV7-9 and TRBJ2-5; TRBD2 agrees at 8 bases. V lost 2 bases and J lost 3; bases outside the gene matches: 5. This CDR3 has 15 residues. Germline values: CDR1 SEHNR, CDR2 FQNEAQ (reference sequence). The CDR3 sequence is CASSLSGREEETQYF. CDR3 in DNA: TGTGCCAGCAGCTTATCGGGGCGGGAGGAAGAGACCCAGTACTTC.

The V and J genes are TRBV5-1 and TRBJ1-2; D may be TRBD1 (6 bases). Between the trimmed V and J ends, which lost 4 bases and 2 bases, there was a span of 9 bases. CDR1 is SGHRS and CDR2 is YFSETQ in the germline V gene. This CDR3 contains 13 residues. CDR3 loop: CASSGTGNYGYTF. CDR3 nucleotides: TGCGCCAGCAGCGGTACAGGGAACTATGGCTACACCTTC.

V usage is TRBV9 and J usage is TRBJ2-1; 7 bases line up with TRBD2. The CDR3 length is 15 residues. Germline CDR1 reads SGDLS; CDR2 reads YYNGEE. J was trimmed by 3 bases and V by 0 bases; bases with no gene match: 3. The CDR3 DNA reads TGTGCCAGCAGCGTAGATCGGACTAGCTACAATGAGCAGTTCTTC. This gives the protein CASSVDRTSYNEQFF.

The count of this clone is one. The chain employs TRBV10-3 and TRBJ2-7, with TRBD1 matching over 8 bases. CDR1 is ENHRY and CDR2 is SYGVKD in the germline V gene. V trimming: 10 bases; J trimming: 1 base; junction bases outside the gene matches: 6. CDR3 length: 13 amino acids. The CDR3 bases are TGTGCCACCTACAGGGGGGAGTCCTACGAGCAGTACTTC. Translating it yields CATYRGESYEQYF.